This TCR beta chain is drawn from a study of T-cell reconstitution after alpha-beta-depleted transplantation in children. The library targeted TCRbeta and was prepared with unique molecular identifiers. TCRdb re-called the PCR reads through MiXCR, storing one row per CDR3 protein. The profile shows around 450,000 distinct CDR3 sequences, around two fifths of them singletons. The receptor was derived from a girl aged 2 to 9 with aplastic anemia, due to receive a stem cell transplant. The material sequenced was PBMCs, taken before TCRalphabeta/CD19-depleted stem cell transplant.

In DNA form, the CDR3 reads TGTGCCCTGAGTCCTGGGACAGTCGCTGGGGCTGAGCAGTTCTTC. This codes for CALSPGTVAGAEQFF. The genes are TRBV10-3 and TRBJ2-1; 7 positions agree with TRBD1. Germline CDR1 and CDR2: ENHRY and SYGVKD. The CDR3 runs 15 residues. Trimming cost V 11 bases and J 9 bases; bases outside gene matches: 19.